Each of the 29 T cell receptor beta chains below was sequenced from the same sample in a study of T cells after yellow fever vaccination. TCRdb analysed the 5' RACE reads with MiXCR anew, one entry per CDR3 protein. The table includes roughly 400,000 distinct CDR3 sequences, approximately 19% detected once. Sequences were derived from PBMCs, sampled before the yellow fever booster vaccination. All receptors derive from a man aged 18 to 29 who received the YFV17D yellow fever vaccine.

The rearrangement joins TRBV5-5 to TRBJ2-7; 7 positions match TRBD1. Trimming took 9 bases from V and 0 from J; bases not matched to a gene: 9. The CDR3 totals 14 residues. CDR1 and CDR2 from the germline V gene are SGHKS and YYEKEE (reference sequence). CDR3 protein: CATSPRQGSYEQYV. As DNA, the CDR3 is TGTGCCACCTCTCCGAGACAGGGCTCCTACGAGCAGTACGTC.

This clonotype appeared a few times. This sequence joins TRBV5-6 and TRBJ1-1; TRBD1 agrees at 7 bases. The CDR3 consists of 16 residues. Germline CDR1 reads SGHDT; CDR2 reads YYEEEE. V shed 3 bases and J 0 bases; nucleotides not matched to a gene: 8. CDR3 region: CASSSMEGAMNTEAFF. CDR3 DNA: TGTGCCAGCAGCTCCATGGAGGGGGCCATGAACACTGAAGCTTTCTTT.

CDR3: CASSLVVGETDTQYF. The CDR3, as DNA: TGTGCCAGCAGCTTAGTCGTGGGGGAGACAGATACGCAGTATTTT. V is TRBV7-9 and J is TRBJ2-3; D tentatively reads TRBD1 or TRBD2 (5 bases each). Germline V gene lookup returns CDR1 SEHNR and CDR2 FQNEAQ (reference sequence). The CDR3 loop spans 15 amino acids. The V gene lost 1 base and the J gene lost 3 bases, with 11 bases spanning the gap.

V is TRBV20-1 and J is TRBJ2-5, with D unresolved. Per the germline V gene, CDR1 is DFQATT and CDR2 is SNEGSKA (reference sequence). This CDR3 region has 12 residues. V shed 5 bases and J shed 0 bases, with 7 bases lying between them. The DNA of the CDR3 is TGCAGTGCTGTAACAGACCAAGAGACCCAGTACTTC. Residues: CSAVTDQETQYF.

Only a few counts were recorded for this clonotype. The chain links TRBV7-9 to TRBJ1-1; unclear D gene. CDR1 is SEHNR and CDR2 is FQNEAQ in the germline V gene (reference sequence). V lost 2 bases and J 3 bases, leaving 7 bases between the germline ends. The CDR3 has 13 residues. The CDR3 is CASSLSADTEAFF. CDR3 coding DNA: TGTGCCAGCAGCTTATCAGCTGACACTGAAGCTTTCTTT. The full variable domain, with the rest looked up from reference TRBV7-9 and TRBJ1-1, is DTGVSQNPRHKITKRGQNVTFRCDPISEHNRLYWYRQTLGQGPEFLTYFQNEAQLEKSRLLSDRFSAERPKGSFSTLEIQRTEQGDSAMYLCASSLSADTEAFFGQGTRLTVV.

The table lists this clonotype with a few counts. This chain uses TRBV2 with TRBJ2-7, with D possibly TRBD1 on 5 matching bases. Between the trimmed V and J ends, which lost 7 bases and 0 bases, there was a span of 10 bases. Germline values: CDR1 SNHLY, CDR2 FYNNEI. CDR3 length equals 13 residues. For the CDR3, the DNA is TGTGCCAGCAAGCCGACAGACTCCTACGAGCAGTACTTC. As protein: CASKPTDSYEQYF.

In its sample, this clonotype ranks as medium-sized. The gene calls are TRBV4-2 and TRBJ2-1; tentatively, D is TRBD2 (7 bases). Trimming took off 0 bases at V and 3 bases at J, with 12 bases between the two ends. There are 16 residues in the CDR3. From germline, CDR1 is LGHNA and CDR2 YNFKEQ. The CDR3 spells CASSQDRGGVYNEQFF. CDR3 DNA sequence: TGTGCCAGCAGCCAAGATAGGGGGGGGGTCTACAATGAGCAGTTCTTC.

This sequence joins TRBV4-2 and TRBJ1-2; TRBD1 might be the D (5 bases). CDR1 and CDR2 from the germline V gene are LGHNA and YNFKEQ. V was pared by 1 base and J by 5 bases, with 17 bases between. The CDR3 contains 16 residues. In DNA form, the CDR3 reads TGTGCCAGCAGCCAAGCCGAAAAACAGGTCGGGTATGGCTACACCTTC. Amino acid sequence: CASSQAEKQVGYGYTF.

The chain joins TRBV7-8 to TRBJ1-1; maybe TRBD1 (6 bases). Trimming shortened V by 4 bases and J by 0 bases, and 21 bases separated the two germline ends. Germline values: CDR1 SGHVS, CDR2 FQNEAQ. This CDR3 region has 18 residues. The CDR3 DNA follows: TGTGCCAGCAGCTCCCAGCTTCCGAGGGGGATCCTGAACACTGAAGCTTTCTTT. Amino acids: CASSSQLPRGILNTEAFF.

This clonotype has more than one count but fewer than ten. This chain joins TRBV4-1 and TRBJ2-2; TRBD2 is a possible D gene (5 bases). Per germline, CDR1 MGHRA and CDR2 YSYEKL. V was trimmed by 5 bases and J by 0 bases, leaving 34 bases between them. There are 23 residues in the CDR3. Here the CDR3 DNA reads TGCGCCAGCAGCGCCCGACGAGGGCCGGCCGGCCCCAGCTCAATTTCGAACACCGGGGAGCTGTTTTTT. This encodes CASSARRGPAGPSSISNTGELFF.

This chain's CDR3 is CASKSSGGHNEQFF. The CDR3 coding sequence is TGTGCCAGCAAGTCTAGCGGGGGCCACAATGAGCAGTTCTTC. The rearrangement joins TRBV7-2 to TRBJ2-1; 10 nucleotides line up with TRBD2. This CDR3 is built from 14 residues. Germline V CDR1 and CDR2: SGHTA, FQGNSA. The ends lost 7 bases at V and 5 bases at J; junction bases unmatched: 5.

A few counts support this clonotype. The CDR3 coding sequence is TGTGCCAGCAGTCGGTCGGGGAGCGGCTACACCTTC. It codes for CASSRSGSGYTF. V usage is TRBV2 and J usage is TRBJ1-2; D is undetermined. The CDR3 is made up of 12 amino acids. V was shortened by 5 bases and J by 8 bases, with 12 bases between the two germline ends. Germline CDR1 and CDR2: SNHLY and FYNNEI.

This clonotype was seen only a few times. The chain couples TRBV7-2 to TRBJ1-6; 7 bases line up with TRBD1. The germline V gene encodes CDR1 SGHTA and CDR2 FQGNSA. Germline trimming cut 4 bases from V and 10 bases from J; bases unmatched to any gene: 10. The CDR3 contains 15 residues. CDR3 DNA: TGTGCCAGCAGCTCGGCGGGACAGAGCTACTCACCCCTCCACTTT. Its translation is CASSSAGQSYSPLHF.

This clonotype has a single count. The gene calls are TRBV9 and TRBJ2-7; 8 bases align to TRBD1. Germline values: CDR1 SGDLS, CDR2 YYNGEE. The CDR3 covers 15 residues. J was trimmed by 3 bases and V by 0 bases; bases with no gene match: 5. The CDR3 reads CASSVGTGSFYEQYF. DNA of the CDR3: TGTGCCAGCAGCGTAGGGACAGGGTCGTTCTACGAGCAGTACTTC.

The chain joins TRBV4-1 to TRBJ1-4; D is perhaps TRBD1 (5 bases). The CDR3 spans 16 residues. The germline V and J ends were trimmed by 0 bases and 4 bases, with 12 bases remaining between them. The germline V gene encodes CDR1 MGHRA and CDR2 YSYEKL. CDR3 region: CASSQDRDRSNEKLFF. CDR3 nucleotides: TGCGCCAGCAGCCAAGATCGCGACAGAAGTAATGAAAAACTGTTTTTT.

This clonotype was counted only a few times. This rearrangement joins TRBV18 to TRBJ1-5; 8 bases agree with TRBD1. Per the germline V gene, CDR1 is KGHSH and CDR2 is LQKENI. The trim removed 2 bases at V and 4 bases at J, leaving 7 bases unmatched. The CDR3 consists of 16 residues. The CDR3 sequence is CASSPEQGADNQPQHF. The CDR3 region has the DNA TGTGCCAGCTCACCAGAGCAGGGGGCAGATAATCAGCCCCAGCATTTT.

The sample holds a few counts of this clonotype. The chain is built from TRBV2 and TRBJ1-5; D is perhaps TRBD1 (5 bases). The CDR3 runs 15 residues. Trimming cost V 3 bases and J 3 bases, with 12 bases left between them. Germline-derived CDR1 and CDR2 are SNHLY and FYNNEI. CDR3 in amino acids: CASSDSSGSNQPQHF. In DNA, the CDR3 is TGTGCCAGCAGTGACTCGTCAGGGTCCAATCAGCCCCAGCATTTT.

This clonotype was seen a handful of times. CDR3 sequence reads: CASSYQVNSPLHF. The DNA of the CDR3 is TGTGCCAGCAGTTATCAAGTTAATTCACCCCTCCACTTT. The V and J genes are TRBV6-5 and TRBJ1-6; the D is unclear. This CDR3 is built from 13 residues. The V end lost 3 bases, the J end lost 6 bases, and 6 bases lay between the germline ends. Germline loops: CDR1 MNHEY, CDR2 SVGAGI.

The rearrangement joins TRBV20-1 to TRBJ2-5; D gene unclear. Germline assignment: CDR1 DFQATT and CDR2 SNEGSKA (reference sequence). The CDR3 contains 13 residues. The germline V and J ends were trimmed by 5 bases and 2 bases, with 12 bases remaining between them. CDR3 protein: CSAATGPQETQYF. Here the CDR3 DNA reads TGCAGTGCTGCCACTGGCCCGCAAGAGACCCAGTACTTC.

The chain joins TRBV7-2 to TRBJ2-3, with TRBD1 matching over 7 bases. CDR1 SGHTA and CDR2 FQGNSA come from the germline V gene. J was trimmed by 5 bases and V by 1 base; bases with no gene match: 3. The CDR3 is 14 amino acids. This CDR3 reads CASSLGGGLDTQYF. As DNA, the CDR3 is TGTGCCAGCAGCTTAGGAGGGGGCTTAGATACGCAGTATTTT.

The chain recombines TRBV20-1 with TRBJ1-4, with 8 bases fitting TRBD1. The V and J ends lost 3 bases and 3 bases, in that order; junction bases with no gene match: 3. From germline, CDR1 is DFQATT and CDR2 SNEGSKA (reference sequence). CDR3 length equals 14 residues. The CDR3 sequence is CSASQGAANEKLFF. DNA for the CDR3: TGCAGTGCTAGTCAGGGGGCGGCTAATGAAAAACTGTTTTTT.

The table lists this clonotype with a few counts. J is TRBJ2-7 and V is TRBV9, with D possibly TRBD1 on 6 matching bases. Germline V gene sequence: CDR1 SGDLS, CDR2 YYNGEE. V lost 3 bases to trimming and J lost 4 bases, with 11 bases between them. The CDR3 contains 13 residues. CDR3 in amino acids: CASSETGMYEQYF. CDR3 nucleotides: TGTGCCAGCAGCGAAACAGGGATGTACGAGCAGTACTTC.

This clonotype was recorded many times. The chain links TRBV20-1 to TRBJ2-3; TRBD2 aligns across 8 bases. Germline lookup yields CDR1 DFQATT and CDR2 SNEGSKA (reference sequence). Trimming cost V 5 bases and J 2 bases; bases outside gene matches: 15. The length of the CDR3 is 17 residues. In DNA form, the CDR3 reads TGCAGTGCTCCGAGCTTGGGGGAGCGGGGGACCACAGATACGCAGTATTTT. It encodes CSAPSLGERGTTDTQYF.

This chain connects TRBV5-4 to TRBJ2-3, with 9 positions matching TRBD1. The germline CDR1 and CDR2 sequences are SGHNT and YYREEE (reference sequence). The J segment lost 5 bases and the V segment lost 10 bases, leaving 11 bases of the junction unmatched. The CDR3 spans 14 residues. The CDR3 spells CAAGTGSQGDTQYF. In nucleotides, the CDR3 is TGTGCCGCCGGGACAGGGTCTCAGGGAGATACGCAGTATTTT.

This clonotype was observed a handful of times. One base away lies a much larger clone, so this may be a sequencing read error. The chain is built from TRBV20-1 and TRBJ2-1, with 7 bases fitting TRBD1. The CDR3 spans 14 residues. V lost 0 bases, J lost 9 bases, and 8 bases stayed unmatched. Per germline, CDR1 DFQATT and CDR2 SNEGSKA (reference sequence). The CDR3, as DNA: TGCAGTGCTAGAGACCCCACAGGGGTCAGTGAGCAGTTCTTC. Residues: CSARDPTGVSEQFF.

The chain uses TRBV28 and TRBJ1-2; a possible D gene is TRBD1 (6 bases). This CDR3 is 14 amino acids long. The germline gives CDR1 MDHEN, CDR2 SYDVKM. Trimming stripped 5 bases from V and 3 bases from J, with 13 bases between. CDR3 loop: CASSQQGGHYGYTF. In nucleotides, the CDR3 is TGTGCCAGCAGTCAACAGGGAGGGCACTATGGCTACACCTTC.

This chain connects TRBV4-3 to TRBJ2-7; TRBD1 is a possible D gene (6 bases). CDR1 is LGHNA and CDR2 is YSLEER in the germline V gene. This CDR3 is 14 amino acids long. V was clipped by 2 bases and J by 2 bases, with 10 bases between them. The CDR3 protein is CASSQSTGTYEQYF. In DNA form, the CDR3 reads TGCGCCAGCAGCCAAAGCACAGGGACCTACGAGCAGTACTTC.

The chain combines TRBV6-5 with TRBJ2-4; D is uncertain. Germline V gene sequence: CDR1 MNHEY, CDR2 SVGAGI. This CDR3 has 16 amino acids. V was trimmed by 6 bases and J by 0 bases, leaving 15 bases between them. CDR3 DNA: TGTGCCAGCAGCTATCAGGCACGACTAGCCAAAAACATTCAGTACTTC. Translating gives CASSYQARLAKNIQYF.

The chain has TRBV11-2 and TRBJ1-5; D is unclear. The CDR3 runs to 13 residues. V lost 2 bases and J 5 bases, leaving 7 bases between the germline ends. In germline, CDR1 is SGHAT, CDR2 FQNNGV. The CDR3 sequence: CASSLSYDQPQHF. The CDR3, as DNA: TGTGCCAGCAGCTTATCGTACGATCAGCCCCAGCATTTT.